The 16 T cell receptor beta chains below all came from one sample that was sequenced in a study of blood T cell repertoires in COVID-19. Clones were sequenced by immunoSEQ multiplex PCR, and TCRdb holds only the in-frame ones, with some missing. The top ten hold 8% to 9.5% of the sample, which has fewer than 85,000 clones, 85% to 90% seen once. The sequencing sample was made of peripheral blood. The receptors shown here come from a man aged 45-65 years with active COVID-19.

V and J are TRBV7-9 and TRBJ1-6, with D unclear. The V gene's germline CDR1 is SEHNR and CDR2 FQNEAQ (reference sequence). The CDR3 length is 13 residues. V lost 3 bases and J lost 12, with 12 bases in between. The CDR3 DNA sequence: TGTGCCAGCAGCTTGGAGGGCGAGTTACCCCTCCACTTT. Translated, it gives CASSLEGELPLHF.

The rearrangement joins TRBV4-1 to TRBJ2-1, with 12 positions matching TRBD2. The ends lost 4 bases at V and 7 bases at J; junction bases unmatched: 8. Germline V lookup: CDR1 MGHRA, CDR2 YSYEKL. This CDR3 is 16 amino acids long. The chain's CDR3 is CASSPRLAGESNEQFF. DNA for the CDR3: TGCGCCAGCAGCCCCCGACTAGCGGGAGAATCGAATGAGCAGTTCTTC.

The V gene is TRBV18, the J gene TRBJ2-5; 14 positions match TRBD2. This CDR3 spans 17 amino acids. From germline, CDR1 is KGHSH and CDR2 LQKENI. The V and J ends lost 3 bases and 1 base, in that order; junction bases with no gene match: 4. The CDR3 sequence is CASSPTSGGATQETQYF. The CDR3, as DNA: TGTGCCAGCTCACCGACTAGCGGGGGGGCGACCCAAGAGACCCAGTACTTC.

The V gene is TRBV15, the J gene TRBJ2-2; TRBD1 aligns across 7 bases. From germline, CDR1 is LNHNV and CDR2 YYDKDF (reference sequence). The J segment lost 2 bases and the V segment lost 8 bases, leaving 8 bases of the junction unmatched. The CDR3 contains 15 residues. The CDR3 nucleotides read TGTGCCACCTCCCCCAGGGACAGAAACACCGGGGAGCTGTTTTTT. Protein product: CATSPRDRNTGELFF.

The rearrangement links TRBV18 to TRBJ2-1; possible D gene TRBD2, 6 bases. V lost 8 bases and J 4 bases, leaving 18 bases between the germline ends. The length of the CDR3 is 15 residues. CDR1 is KGHSH and CDR2 is LQKENI in the germline V gene. Here the CDR3 reads CASPVRGNLYNEQFF. The CDR3 nucleotides are TGTGCCAGCCCCGTACGCGGGAACCTTTACAATGAGCAGTTCTTC. The complete variable domain, with remaining parts taken from reference TRBV18 and TRBJ2-1, reads NAGVMQNPRHLVRRRGQEARLRCSPMKGHSHVYWYRQLPEEGLKFMVYLQKENIIDESGMPKERFSAEFPKEGPSILRIQQVVRGDSAAYFCASPVRGNLYNEQFFGPGTRLTVL.

This clone was observed a handful of times. The chain combines TRBV4-3 with TRBJ2-7; possible D gene TRBD2, 6 bases. The CDR3 spans 18 residues. The V and J ends lost 0 bases and 0 bases respectively, with 18 bases between them. The germline V gene has CDR1 LGHNA and CDR2 YSLEER. The CDR3 here is CASSQDRGGDGSSYEQYF. The CDR3 DNA reads TGCGCCAGCAGCCAAGATCGGGGCGGGGACGGAAGCTCCTACGAGCAGTACTTC.

The chain is built from TRBV19 and TRBJ1-1, with 10 bases aligning to TRBD1. Germline CDR1 is LNHDA and CDR2 is SQIVND (reference sequence). This CDR3 contains 15 residues. Trimming took 3 bases from V and 4 from J; bases not matched to a gene: 5. The DNA of the CDR3 is TGTGCCAGTAGTATCGCCGGGACAGGGGTCACTGAAGCTTTCTTT. It specifies CASSIAGTGVTEAFF.

The V and J genes are TRBV29-1 and TRBJ1-2; 7 bases agree with TRBD1. The CDR3 sequence is 13 residues long. The V and J ends lost 6 bases and 1 base, in that order; junction bases with no gene match: 5. CDR1 and CDR2 (germline): SQVTM, ANQGSEA. Written as DNA, the CDR3 is TGCAGCGTGGTCAGGGGGTATAACTATGGCTACACCTTC. It is translated as CSVVRGYNYGYTF.

The chain has TRBV28 and TRBJ2-5, with 7 nucleotides matching TRBD2. The J segment lost 5 bases and the V segment lost 8 bases, leaving 20 bases of the junction unmatched. CDR3 length: 17 residues. Germline values: CDR1 MDHEN, CDR2 SYDVKM. The CDR3 coding sequence is TGTGCCAGCGGCCACCCTCGGGACTACCCGCTTCTGGAGACCCAGTACTTC. Amino acids: CASGHPRDYPLLETQYF.

The rearrangement uses TRBV28 and TRBJ1-1; 7 positions match TRBD1. Germline V CDR1 and CDR2: MDHEN, SYDVKM. This CDR3 has 14 amino acids. J was trimmed by 0 bases and V by 8 bases; bases with no gene match: 6. CDR3 nucleotides: TGTGCCAGCGGGTCAGGGGGTATGAACACTGAAGCTTTCTTT. Its translation: CASGSGGMNTEAFF.

The rearrangement joins TRBV5-1 to TRBJ1-1; possibly TRBD1 for D (5 bases). V lost 2 bases to trimming and J lost 2 bases, with 16 bases between them. Germline CDR1 SGHRS, CDR2 YFSETQ. This CDR3 region has 16 residues. CDR3 in amino acids: CASSLPDGDSNTEAFF. The CDR3 DNA sequence: TGCGCCAGCAGCTTACCGGACGGGGACTCTAACACTGAAGCTTTCTTT.

The J gene is TRBJ2-7, the V gene TRBV27, with TRBD2 matching over 11 bases. CDR1 and CDR2 (germline): MNHEY, SMNVEV (reference sequence). J lost 4 bases, V lost 1 base, and 15 bases had no gene match. The CDR3 is 19 amino acids. CDR3 sequence: CASSLFVGVAGGPLYEQYF. As DNA, the CDR3 is TGTGCCAGCAGTTTATTCGTCGGCGTAGCGGGAGGGCCTCTTTACGAGCAGTACTTC.

The chain uses TRBV21-1 and TRBJ2-1; the D segment call TRBD1 is taken from the table without a DNA check. TRBV21-1 has pseudogene status. The CDR3 spans 20 residues. In nucleotides, the CDR3 is TGTGCCAGCAGCAAAGCGCTCAAGGGTCAGGGGGCTGCCTCCTACAATGAGCAGTTCTTC. Protein product: CASSKALKGQGAASYNEQFF.

This clone was detected only once. The CDR3: CSASLYNEQFF. CDR3 DNA sequence: TGCAGTGCTAGTCTCTACAATGAGCAGTTCTTC. V gene TRBV20-1 combines with J gene TRBJ2-1; D ambiguous. The CDR3 runs to 11 residues. Between the trimmed V and J ends, which lost 3 bases and 3 bases, there was a span of 3 bases. Germline V CDR1 and CDR2: DFQATT, SNEGSKA (reference sequence).

V usage is TRBV25-1 and J usage is TRBJ2-3, with D maybe TRBD1 (5 bases). The CDR3 length is 14 residues. Trimming cost V 1 base and J 6 bases, with 11 bases left between them. The V gene's germline CDR1 is MGHDK and CDR2 SYGVNS. The CDR3 DNA sequence: TGTGCCAGCAGTGAATTCAAAGGGGCCGATACGCAGTATTTT. Its translation is CASSEFKGADTQYF. Based on the CDR3 plus reference TRBV25-1 and TRBJ2-3, the full variable domain is EADIYQTPRYLVIGTGKKITLECSQTMGHDKMYWYQQDPGMELHLIHYSYGVNSTEKGDLSSESTVSRIRTEHFPLTLESARPSHTSQYLCASSEFKGADTQYFGPGTRLTVL.

The rearrangement joins TRBV9 to TRBJ2-1; 7 nucleotides match TRBD1. The germline gives CDR1 SGDLS, CDR2 YYNGEE. The junction had 8 bases not matched to a gene; V was cut back by 3 bases and J by 5 bases. CDR3 length: 15 amino acids. The CDR3 region is CASSGSGTDNNEQFF. The CDR3 bases are TGTGCCAGCAGCGGATCCGGGACAGACAACAATGAGCAGTTCTTC.